The clone carrying this TCR beta chain was detected ten times or more. Its antigen is undetermined. Amplified TCR beta CDR3 regions derived from RNA transcripts. First-round RT-PCR with HTBI primers amplified the TCR CDR3 region. TCRdb used MiXCR to reprocess the multiplex PCR reads, holding one entry per CDR3 protein. The sample yields fewer than 450,000 distinct CDR3 sequences, around 20% seen once. Exclusion criteria comprised uncontrolled infection, other autoimmune disease, pregnancy or lactation. The CDR3 has 13 amino acids. Germline lookup yields CDR1 LGHDT and CDR2 YNNKEL (reference sequence). Trimming removed 4 bases at V and 5 bases at J, with 11 bases between. The data were obtained in a study of T cells in Graves' hyperthyroidism and ophthalmopathy. Study results and limitations: Among thyroid clonotypes expanded above 0.001, most also appeared in blood. Ophthalmopathy, as predicted by the model, came a median 6.5 months after the prediction.

Material for sequencing was blood. The V gene is TRBV3-1, the J gene TRBJ1-1, with D maybe TRBD1 (5 bases). The sequence came from a man between 18 and 35 years old with Graves' ophthalmopathy. CDR3 loop: CASSLGGETEAFF. Here the CDR3 DNA reads TGTGCCAGCAGCCTTGGGGGGGAAACTGAAGCTTTCTTT.